The present T cell receptor (beta chain) was sequenced within a study of blood T cells in healthy people across ages (dated by TCRdb to 2015 to 2017). Turning to the overall study: In model experiments, template switching captured about one uniquely barcoded TCR beta cDNA molecule for every two T cells. To avoid experimental bias, donors of different ages were distributed randomly across sequencing lanes. Age-related changes in TCR beta repertoire diversity were measured in the study by deep sequencing normalized with unique cDNA molecular identifiers. The donors were split into four age groups: young (average 16 years), middle-aged (about 40), aged (62) and long-lived (approximately 80). For two donors (one aged 18 to 29 and one aged 80 or older), the study analyzed two additional independent replicas of 1 million unique cDNA reads from the same blood draw.

The receptor library was made with 5' RACE. Sequencing relied on an Illumina HiSeq 2500. A second PCR of about 7 to 12 cycles was run with a J-beta primer mix and a sample-barcoded 5' primer. A template-switch 5' adaptor carrying 12 random nucleotides introduced a unique molecular identifier onto each TCR beta cDNA molecule. Each sample yielded at least 2.5 million CDR3-containing paired-end reads. First-strand cDNA was synthesized from all RNA with the Mint cDNA synthesis kit, primed by a TRBC-specific oligonucleotide. After uracil-DNA glycosylase treatment, a first 18-cycle PCR used universal primers M1SS and BC2_uni_R on all cDNA. Regarding the original processing steps: Each sample was normalized by randomly selecting 1 million high-quality reads, each carrying a distinct molecular identifier. Instead of being binned into consensus sequences, reads with shared molecular identifiers were discarded. MiTCR, set to a Q25 quality threshold and the strictest error-elimination algorithm, was used for CDR3 identification, clonotype clustering and error correction. A nonparametric unseen species model with Euler transformation was used to estimate lower-bound total TCR beta diversity. TCRdb reworked the public reads: Q25 trimming with fastp, MiXCR clone assembly, productive beta chains retained. Rows with one shared CDR3 protein collapse into an entry with the most common genes and DNA. In this record, the V and J calls reflect TCRdb's handling and not the investigators' own analysis. The sample records 1.5 million to 2 million distinct CDR3 sequences, approximately 30% of which are singletons. Of the sample, 7.7% falls within the top ten clones.

Between the V and J ends, shortened by 0 bases and 6 bases respectively, the junction contains 7 bases. The germline V gene provides CDR1 SQVTM and CDR2 ANQGSEA. The CDR3 runs 12 amino acids, cysteine and phenylalanine included. Of all the DNA, just the CDR3 is kept, 36 bases in frame from base 1. About this clonotype itself: Its specific antigen is unknown. Per-base qualities were not stored, and no clone one base away is much larger.

Study-level results and caveats: A strong correlation was found between observed TCR beta diversity and the percentage of naive T cells measured by flow cytometry. Bulk unsorted PBMC profiling prevented conclusive comparison of naive and antigen-experienced compartments. As age increased, observed TCR beta diversity per million T cells dropped in a roughly linear way, and a significant reduction was already evident by age 40. Compared with the aged group, the long-lived group had more naive CD4+ T cells, fewer expanded clones and increased TCR diversity, a pattern suggesting age selection. Total diversity estimates from one million sequenced T cells were considered lower bounds and underestimates. Because the CMV infection status of the donors was unknown, age-related changes in expanded clonotypes may potentially have been confounded.

Systemically healthy Caucasian individuals from Russia, around 39 in total and aged roughly 6 to 95 years, were included as donors. Each donor gave ten milliliters of peripheral blood, collected into EDTA-treated Vacutainer tubes. Ficoll-Paque density-gradient centrifugation was used to isolate PBMCs, with at least 6 million per sample. Total RNA was extracted from PBMCs with Trizol reagent, with at least 6 micrograms obtained per sample. Naive CD45RAhigh/CD27high T cell percentages were measured by flow cytometry on a PBMC aliquot from every donor. The rearranged chain carries TRBV29-1 and TRBJ2-3, and the D gene may be TRBD1, 6 bases matching. The sequence derives from a woman aged 25 to 39 in good health. The sequencing input was blood. The bases read TGCAGCGTTGAAGATGGGGGCGATACGCAGTATTTT. It is translated as CSVEDGGDTQYF.